This T cell receptor (beta chain) was captured by sequencing in a study of blood T cells in healthy people across ages. The authors isolated at least 6 million PBMCs per sample. Trimming stripped 3 bases from V and 2 bases from J, with 11 bases between. CDR3 size: 15 residues. The sample holds a few counts of this clonotype. Its cognate antigen is unknown. Study-level results: Greater diversity and more naive CD4+ cells were seen in long-lived donors than in aged donors.

The second PCR ran about 6 to 12 cycles with a sample-barcoded 5' primer and J-beta primers. A template-switch adaptor that had 12 random nucleotides put a tag on each cDNA molecule. In TCRdb, the 5' RACE reads were re-called with MiXCR into one record per CDR3 protein. The sample yields about 290,000 distinct CDR3 sequences, 27% seen once. Specimen: blood. This chain connects TRBV12-3 or TRBV12-4 to TRBJ1-5, with D hard to call. The receptor's source is a woman in her seventies in good health. DNA for the CDR3: TGTGCCAGCAGTTTTTCCGCCGACGGCAATCAGCCCCAGCATTTT. This encodes CASSFSADGNQPQHF.